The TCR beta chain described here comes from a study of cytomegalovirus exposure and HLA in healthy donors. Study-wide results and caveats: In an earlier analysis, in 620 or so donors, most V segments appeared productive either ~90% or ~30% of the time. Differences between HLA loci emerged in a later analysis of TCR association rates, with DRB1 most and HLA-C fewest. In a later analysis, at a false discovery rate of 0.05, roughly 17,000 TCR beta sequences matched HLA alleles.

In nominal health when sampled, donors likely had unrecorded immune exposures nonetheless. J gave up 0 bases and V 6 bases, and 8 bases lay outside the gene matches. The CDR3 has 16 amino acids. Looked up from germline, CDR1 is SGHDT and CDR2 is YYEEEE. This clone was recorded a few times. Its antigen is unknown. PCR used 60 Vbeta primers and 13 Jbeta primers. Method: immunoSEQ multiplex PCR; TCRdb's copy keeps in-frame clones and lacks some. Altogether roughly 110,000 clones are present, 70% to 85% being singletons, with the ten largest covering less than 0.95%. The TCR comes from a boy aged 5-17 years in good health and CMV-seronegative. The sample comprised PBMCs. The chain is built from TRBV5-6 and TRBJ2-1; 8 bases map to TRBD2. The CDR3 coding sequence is TGTGCCAGCACCCGCAGGGCGGGGGGCTCCTACAATGAGCAGTTCTTC. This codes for CASTRRAGGSYNEQFF.